This TCR beta chain comes out of a study of blood T cell repertoires in COVID-19. The V and J ends lost 8 bases and 6 bases respectively, with 17 bases between them. The CDR3 consists of 14 residues. Germline V gene sequence: CDR1 SGHNT, CDR2 YENEEA. In the original processing: Reference gene primer amplification in the assay estimated nucleated cell counts. Data came from immunoSEQ multiplex PCR; TCRdb stores just in-frame clones and leaves some out. V, J and clone size derive from that table, while D and trimming were established from the DNA sequence. The sample has about 40,000 clones; about 90% are singletons.

The sequence was collected from a man between 60 and 75 years old with acute or convalescent COVID-19. This rearrangement joins TRBV11-3 to TRBJ2-1; no reliable D call. The sequenced sample consisted of peripheral blood. CDR3: CASVLSSGGNEQFF. In nucleotides, the CDR3 is TGTGCCAGCGTACTTTCCAGTGGCGGCAATGAGCAGTTCTTC.